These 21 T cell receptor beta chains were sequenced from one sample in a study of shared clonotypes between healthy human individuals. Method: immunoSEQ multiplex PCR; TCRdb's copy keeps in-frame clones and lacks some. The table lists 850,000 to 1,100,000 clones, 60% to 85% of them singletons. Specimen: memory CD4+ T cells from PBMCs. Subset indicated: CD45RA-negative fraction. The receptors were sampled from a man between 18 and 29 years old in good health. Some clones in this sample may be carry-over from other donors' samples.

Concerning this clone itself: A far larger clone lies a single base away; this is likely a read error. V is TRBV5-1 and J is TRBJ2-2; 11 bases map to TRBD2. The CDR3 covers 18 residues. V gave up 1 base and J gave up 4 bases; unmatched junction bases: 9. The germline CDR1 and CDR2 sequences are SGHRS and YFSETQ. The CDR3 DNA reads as TGCGCCAGCAGCTTGCGACTAGCGGGGACCTTGGGCACCGGGGAGCTGTTTTTT. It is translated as CASSLRLAGTLGTGELFF. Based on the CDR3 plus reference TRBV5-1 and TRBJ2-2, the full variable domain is KAGVTQTPRYLIKTRGQQVTLSCSPISGHRSVSWYQQTPGQGLQFLFEYFSETQRNKGNFPGRFSGRQFSNSRSEMNVSTLELGDSALYLCASSLRLAGTLGTGELFFGEGSRLTVL.

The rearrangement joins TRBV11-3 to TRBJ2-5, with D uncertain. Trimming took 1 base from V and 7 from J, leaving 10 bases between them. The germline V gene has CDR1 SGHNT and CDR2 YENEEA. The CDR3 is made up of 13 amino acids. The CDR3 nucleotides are TGTGCCAGCAGCTTAGGGTACTGGGCGACCCAGTACTTC. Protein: CASSLGYWATQYF.

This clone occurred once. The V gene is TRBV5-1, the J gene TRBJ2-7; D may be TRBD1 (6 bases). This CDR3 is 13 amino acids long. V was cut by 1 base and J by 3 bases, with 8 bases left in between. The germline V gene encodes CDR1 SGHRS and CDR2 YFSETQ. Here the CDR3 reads CASSLQDSYEQYF. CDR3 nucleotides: TGCGCCAGCAGCTTGCAGGACAGCTACGAGCAGTACTTC.

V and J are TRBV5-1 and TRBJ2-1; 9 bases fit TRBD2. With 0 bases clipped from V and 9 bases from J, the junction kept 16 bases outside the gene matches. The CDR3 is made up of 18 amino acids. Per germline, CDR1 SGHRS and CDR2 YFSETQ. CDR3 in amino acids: CASSLGLVPAGGPVEQFF. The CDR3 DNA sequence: TGCGCCAGCAGCTTGGGATTGGTCCCGGCGGGAGGGCCAGTTGAGCAGTTCTTC.

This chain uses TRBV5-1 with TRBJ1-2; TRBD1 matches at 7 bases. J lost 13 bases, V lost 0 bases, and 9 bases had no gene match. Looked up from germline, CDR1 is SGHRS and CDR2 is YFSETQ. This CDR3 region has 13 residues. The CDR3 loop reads CASSLEGQAAFTF. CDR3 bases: TGCGCCAGCAGCTTGGAAGGACAGGCTGCCTTCACCTTC.

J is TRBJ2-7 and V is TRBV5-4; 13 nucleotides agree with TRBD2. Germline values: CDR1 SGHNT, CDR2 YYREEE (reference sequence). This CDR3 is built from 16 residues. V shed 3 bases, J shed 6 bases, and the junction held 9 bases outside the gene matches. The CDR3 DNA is TGTGCCAGCAGCTCAGGGACTAGCGGGAAACGGAGCGAGCAGTACTTC. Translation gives CASSSGTSGKRSEQYF.

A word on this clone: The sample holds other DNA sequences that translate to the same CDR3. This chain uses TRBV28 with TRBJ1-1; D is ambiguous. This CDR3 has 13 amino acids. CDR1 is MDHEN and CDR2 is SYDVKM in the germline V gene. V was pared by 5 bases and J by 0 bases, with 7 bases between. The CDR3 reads CASSPPMNTEAFF. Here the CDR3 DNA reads TGTGCCAGCAGTCCGCCTATGAACACTGAAGCTTTCTTT.

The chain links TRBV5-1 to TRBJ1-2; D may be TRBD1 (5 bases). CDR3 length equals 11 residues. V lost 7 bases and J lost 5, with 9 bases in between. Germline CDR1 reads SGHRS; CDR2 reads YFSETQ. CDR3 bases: TGCGCCAGCGGAGAGGGGTATGGCTACACCTTC. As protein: CASGEGYGYTF.

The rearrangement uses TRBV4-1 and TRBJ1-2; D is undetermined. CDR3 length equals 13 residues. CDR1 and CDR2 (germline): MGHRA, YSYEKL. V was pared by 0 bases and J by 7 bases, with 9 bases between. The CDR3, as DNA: TGCGCCAGCAGCCAAGACCGCCCCGGTGGCTACACCTTC. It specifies CASSQDRPGGYTF.

Here the CDR3 reads CASSPRGQDNEQFF. The CDR3 bases are TGCGCCAGCAGCCCGCGGGGGCAGGACAATGAGCAGTTCTTC. This rearrangement joins TRBV5-1 to TRBJ2-1; D might be TRBD2 (7 bases). The CDR3 runs 14 residues. The V gene lost 4 bases and the J gene lost 5 bases, with 13 bases spanning the gap. Germline V gene sequence: CDR1 SGHRS, CDR2 YFSETQ.

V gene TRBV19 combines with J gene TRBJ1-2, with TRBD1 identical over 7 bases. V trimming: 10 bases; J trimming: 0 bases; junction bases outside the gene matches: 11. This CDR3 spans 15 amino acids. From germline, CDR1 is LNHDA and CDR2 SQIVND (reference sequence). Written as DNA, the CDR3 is TGTGCCACGAAAGGGGGCCTTTTACCTAACTATGGCTACACCTTC. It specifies CATKGGLLPNYGYTF.

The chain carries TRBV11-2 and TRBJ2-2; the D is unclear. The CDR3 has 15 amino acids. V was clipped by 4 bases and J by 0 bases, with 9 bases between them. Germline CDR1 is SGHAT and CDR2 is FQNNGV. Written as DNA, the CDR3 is TGTGCCAGCAGCTCCCTTCAAACGAACACCGGGGAGCTGTTTTTT. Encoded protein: CASSSLQTNTGELFF.

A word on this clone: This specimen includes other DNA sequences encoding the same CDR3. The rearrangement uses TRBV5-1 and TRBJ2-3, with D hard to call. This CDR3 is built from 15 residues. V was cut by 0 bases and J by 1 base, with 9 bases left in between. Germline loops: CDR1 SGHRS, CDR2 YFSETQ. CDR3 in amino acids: CASSLGVPGTDTQYF. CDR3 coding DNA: TGCGCCAGCAGCTTGGGGGTCCCAGGCACAGATACGCAGTATTTT.

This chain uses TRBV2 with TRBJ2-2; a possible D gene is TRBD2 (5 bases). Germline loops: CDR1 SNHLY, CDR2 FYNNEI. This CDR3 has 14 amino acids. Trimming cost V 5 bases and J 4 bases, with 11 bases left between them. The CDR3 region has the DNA TGTGCCAGCAGTACAGAGGGCGTCACCGGGGAGCTGTTTTTT. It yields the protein CASSTEGVTGELFF.

The CDR3 loop reads CASSLIPLGLAGPGGANVLTF. CDR3 in DNA: TGTGCCAGCAGCTTAATACCACTGGGACTAGCGGGACCAGGTGGGGCCAACGTCCTGACTTTC. The chain employs TRBV7-6 and TRBJ2-6; 13 nucleotides line up with TRBD2. The germline gives CDR1 SGHVS, CDR2 FNYEAQ. V lost 2 bases and J lost 3; bases outside the gene matches: 13. The CDR3 spans 21 residues.

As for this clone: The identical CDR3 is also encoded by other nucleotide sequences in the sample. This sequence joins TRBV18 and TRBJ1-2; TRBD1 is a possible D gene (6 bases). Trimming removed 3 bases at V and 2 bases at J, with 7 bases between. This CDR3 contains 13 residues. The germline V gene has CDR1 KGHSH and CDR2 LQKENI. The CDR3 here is CASSPDRNYGYTF. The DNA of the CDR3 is TGTGCCAGCTCACCTGACAGGAACTATGGCTACACCTTC.

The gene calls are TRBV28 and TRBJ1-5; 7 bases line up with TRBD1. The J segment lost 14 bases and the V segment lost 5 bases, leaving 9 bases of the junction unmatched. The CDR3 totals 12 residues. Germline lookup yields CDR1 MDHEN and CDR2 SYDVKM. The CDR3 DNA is TGTGCCAGCAGTACACCAGGGGGGGACAAGCATTTT. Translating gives CASSTPGGDKHF.

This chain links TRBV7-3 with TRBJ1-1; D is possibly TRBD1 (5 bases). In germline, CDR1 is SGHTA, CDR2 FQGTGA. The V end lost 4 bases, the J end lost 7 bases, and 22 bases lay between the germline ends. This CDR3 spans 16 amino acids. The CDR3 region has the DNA TGTGCCAGCAGCTCCGCCCTACCGGGCGGGGGGGGTGAAGCTTTCTTT. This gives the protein CASSSALPGGGGEAFF. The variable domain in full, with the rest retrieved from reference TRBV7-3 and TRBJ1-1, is GAGVSQTPSNKVTEKGKYVELRCDPISGHTALYWYRQSLGQGPEFLIYFQGTGAADDSGLPNDRFFAVRPEGSVSTLKIQRTERGDSAVYLCASSSALPGGGGEAFFGQGTRLTVV.

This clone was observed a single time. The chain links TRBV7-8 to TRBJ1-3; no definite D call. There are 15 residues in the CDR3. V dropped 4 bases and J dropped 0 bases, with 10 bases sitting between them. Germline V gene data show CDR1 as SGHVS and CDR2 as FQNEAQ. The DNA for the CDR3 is TGTGCCAGCAGCTCACAAATCGTCTCTGGAAACACCATATATTTT. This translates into CASSSQIVSGNTIYF.

Here the CDR3 reads CATGTRGSTQYF. The CDR3 DNA reads TGTGCCACCGGTACGCGGGGTTCGACCCAGTACTTC. The rearrangement joins TRBV15 to TRBJ2-5; D may be TRBD2 (6 bases). V lost 8 bases to trimming and J lost 7 bases, with 14 bases between them. Germline CDR1 and CDR2: LNHNV and YYDKDF (reference sequence). The CDR3 has 12 amino acids.

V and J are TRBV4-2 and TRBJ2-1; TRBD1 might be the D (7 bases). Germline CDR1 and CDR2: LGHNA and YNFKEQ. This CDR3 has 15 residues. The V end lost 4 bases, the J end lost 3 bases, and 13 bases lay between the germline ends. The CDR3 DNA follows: TGTGCCAGCAGCCGCGGGACAGAATACTACAATGAGCAGTTCTTC. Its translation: CASSRGTEYYNEQFF.